These T cell receptor beta chains were read from a single sample in a study of T-cell reconstitution after alpha-beta-depleted transplantation in children. TCRdb reprocessed the PCR reads with MiXCR, giving one entry per CDR3 protein. The table has fewer than 450,000 distinct CDR3 sequences, about 16% seen once. Sequenced here: PBMCs, mostly from graft donor cells, sampled 360 days after TCRalphabeta/CD19-depleted stem cell transplant. These TCRs come from a male patient aged 2 to 10 who had a stem cell transplant for acute lymphoblastic leukemia, so the T cells may come from the graft donor. The CDR3 runs from the conserved cysteine through the conserved F or W. D genes are given only for firm matches. The size of a clone is reported for some rows only, either as once, few or many, or as a class for expanded clones.

d_call | clone_size | j_call | v_call | cdr3_aa | cdr3_nt
TRBD2 | few | TRBJ2-1 | TRBV20-1 | CSARGSGIEQFF | TGCAGTGCTAGAGGCAGCGGGATTGAGCAGTTCTTC
- | few | TRBJ2-1 | TRBV4-3 | CASSRGSGTMQFF | TGCGCCAGCAGCCGCGGGTCCGGGACAATGCAGTTCTTC
- | many | TRBJ2-5 | TRBV5-1 | CASSLWVQETQYF | TGCGCCAGCAGCTTGTGGGTCCAAGAGACCCAGTACTTC
TRBD1 | - | TRBJ1-6 | TRBV4-1 | CASSQEAAGQVNSPLHF | TGCGCCAGCAGCCAAGAAGCGGCCGGACAGGTGAATTCACCCCTCCACTTT
- | - | TRBJ2-1 | TRBV5-1 | CASSLVPRNNEQFF | TGCGCCAGCAGCTTGGTACCGAGAAACAATGAGCAGTTCTTC
- | few | TRBJ2-2 | TRBV6-2/TRBV6-3 | CASSPLGGGTGELFF | TGTGCCAGCAGTCCGCTGGGGGGAGGCACCGGGGAGCTGTTTTTT
- | - | TRBJ2-4 | TRBV15 | CATSRDRGAKNIQYF | TGTGCCACCAGCAGAGATCGGGGGGCCAAAAACATTCAGTACTTC
TRBD1 | - | TRBJ1-2 | TRBV10-3 | CAISWGGQANYGYTF | TGTGCCATCAGTTGGGGCGGACAGGCTAACTATGGCTACACCTTC
TRBD1 | few | TRBJ1-2 | TRBV9 | CASSVPGGNDGYTF | TGTGCCAGCAGCGTTCCAGGGGGCAACGATGGCTACACCTTC
- | few | TRBJ2-4 | TRBV20-1 | CSARDFNIQYF | TGCAGTGCTAGAGATTTTAACATTCAGTACTTC
- | - | TRBJ1-2 | TRBV20-1 | CSARGNGRRYGYTF | TGCAGTGCTAGGGGGAACGGACGGCGCTATGGCTACACCTTC
TRBD1 | - | TRBJ2-1 | TRBV4-3 | CASSKAGTGWKNEQFF | TGCGCCAGCAGCAAGGCCGGGACAGGGTGGAAAAATGAGCAGTTCTTC
- | - | TRBJ2-3 | TRBV28 | CASSFRDGSDTQYF | TGTGCCAGCAGCTTCCGGGACGGATCAGATACGCAGTATTTT
- | - | TRBJ1-2 | TRBV6-5 | CASSLGGAYGYTF | TGTGCCAGCAGTTTGGGGGGTGCCTATGGCTACACCTTC
- | - | TRBJ1-4 | TRBV20-1 | CSARVLAGNEKLFF | TGCAGTGCTAGAGTACTTGCCGGTAATGAAAAACTGTTTTTT
- | - | TRBJ1-6 | TRBV11-2 | CASSQFPGAGAYNSPLHF | TGTGCCAGCAGCCAATTCCCTGGGGCCGGGGCATATAATTCACCCCTCCACTTT
- | - | TRBJ2-1 | TRBV18 | CASSPNLGRQEQFF | TGTGCCAGCTCACCGAATTTGGGGCGCCAGGAGCAGTTCTTC
TRBD1 | - | TRBJ1-2 | TRBV29-1 | CSVETGGFGYTF | TGCAGCGTAGAGACAGGGGGCTTTGGCTACACCTTC
TRBD1 | - | TRBJ2-5 | TRBV12-3/TRBV12-4 | CASSYTGDVTQYF | TGTGCCAGCAGCTATACAGGGGACGTGACCCAGTACTTC
TRBD2 | few | TRBJ2-7 | TRBV6-2/TRBV6-3 | CASTGLLASSYEQYF | TGTGCCAGCACGGGCCTACTAGCGAGCTCCTACGAGCAGTACTTC
TRBD1 | - | TRBJ2-4 | TRBV7-9 | CASSLRGQGNIQYF | TGTGCCAGCAGCTTAAGGGGACAGGGAAACATTCAGTACTTC
- | - | TRBJ1-1 | TRBV28 | CASSPTSPGGAGAEAFF | TGTGCCAGCAGTCCTACATCTCCGGGGGGGGCGGGCGCTGAAGCTTTCTTT
TRBD2 | few | TRBJ2-5 | TRBV10-3 | CAISTSFGGRETQYF | TGTGCCATCAGTACCTCGTTCGGGGGGAGGGAGACCCAGTACTTC
- | - | TRBJ2-5 | TRBV5-6 | CASRPVGQETQYF | TGTGCCAGCAGACCCGTGGGGCAAGAGACCCAGTACTTC
- | few | TRBJ2-2 | TRBV7-6 | CASSFSPIFTGELFF | TGTGCCAGCAGCTTCTCACCGATTTTCACCGGGGAGCTGTTTTTT
TRBD2 | - | TRBJ2-1 | TRBV29-1 | CSVEKVAGGGEQFF | TGCAGCGTTGAAAAGGTCGCGGGCGGGGGTGAGCAGTTCTTC
TRBD1 | - | TRBJ1-1 | TRBV28 | CASSPRQGTSRDTEAFF | TGTGCCAGCAGTCCGAGACAGGGAACTTCGAGGGACACTGAAGCTTTCTTT
TRBD1 | many | TRBJ2-5 | TRBV2 | CASRPSGTVPLPPQETQYF | TGTGCCAGCAGGCCCTCCGGGACAGTGCCTCTACCACCCCAAGAGACCCAGTACTTC
TRBD2 | - | TRBJ2-1 | TRBV7-2 | CASSLSPLAAFYNEQFF | TGTGCCAGCAGCTTAAGCCCACTAGCGGCTTTTTACAATGAGCAGTTCTTC
- | - | TRBJ1-1 | TRBV7-8 | CASSLTEETEAFF | TGTGCCAGCAGCTTAACAGAGGAGACTGAAGCTTTCTTT
- | many | TRBJ1-1 | TRBV28 | CASSFNRDLMNTEAFF | TGTGCCAGCAGTTTCAACAGGGACCTCATGAACACTGAAGCTTTCTTT
- | - | TRBJ2-1 | TRBV4-1 | CASSSGGMGAAEQFF | TGCGCCAGCAGCTCAGGGGGGATGGGAGCTGCTGAGCAGTTCTTC
TRBD2 | few | TRBJ2-1 | TRBV29-1 | CSVEAGGVNEQFF | TGCAGCGTTGAAGCGGGAGGAGTTAATGAGCAGTTCTTC
TRBD1 | - | TRBJ2-2 | TRBV11-2 | CASTLRQGAGELFF | TGTGCCAGCACCCTTCGACAGGGGGCCGGGGAGCTGTTTTTT
- | - | TRBJ1-4 | TRBV6-5 | CASSYQGRVGKLFF | TGTGCCAGCAGTTACCAGGGTAGGGTTGGAAAACTGTTTTTT
TRBD2 | - | TRBJ2-3 | TRBV20-1 | CSASFSGRGPDTQYF | TGCAGTGCATCCTTTAGCGGGAGAGGGCCAGATACGCAGTATTTT
- | few | TRBJ2-5 | TRBV29-1 | CSVEDGQGGLQETQYF | TGCAGCGTTGAAGATGGCCAGGGGGGTTTACAAGAGACCCAGTACTTC
- | many | TRBJ2-1 | TRBV5-1 | CASSLGYPSYNEQFF | TGCGCCAGCAGCTTGGGCTACCCGTCCTACAATGAGCAGTTCTTC
TRBD2 | few | TRBJ2-3 | TRBV10-3 | CAIKAVSGLTDTQYF | TGTGCCATCAAGGCTGTTAGCGGGCTCACAGATACGCAGTATTTT
- | few | TRBJ2-5 | TRBV28 | CASSSPFLETQYF | TGTGCCAGCAGTTCCCCATTCCTAGAGACCCAGTACTTC
- | few | TRBJ2-2 | TRBV13 | CASSLYRENTGELFF | TGTGCCAGCAGCTTATACAGGGAGAACACCGGGGAGCTGTTTTTT
- | - | TRBJ2-1 | TRBV6-2/TRBV6-3 | CASSYSASAGFGGNEQFF | TGTGCCAGCAGTTACTCTGCTAGCGCCGGGTTTGGCGGCAATGAGCAGTTCTTC
- | - | TRBJ2-2 | TRBV5-5 | CASSLPRTTNTGELFF | TGTGCCAGCAGCTTGCCCCGGACTACAAACACCGGGGAGCTGTTTTTT
TRBD1 | - | TRBJ2-1 | TRBV5-5 | CASTPTGGWSEQFF | TGTGCCAGCACCCCGACAGGGGGCTGGAGTGAGCAGTTCTTC
TRBD2 | - | TRBJ2-4 | TRBV20-1 | CSARFLAENIQYF | TGCAGTGCTAGGTTCCTAGCGGAAAACATTCAGTACTTC
- | many | TRBJ2-2 | TRBV27 | CASSLRRGELFF | TGTGCCAGCAGTTTGAGGCGCGGGGAGCTGTTTTTT
- | - | TRBJ2-3 | TRBV9 | CASSESGVGRTSTDTQYF | TGTGCCAGCAGCGAATCGGGGGTCGGCAGGACCAGCACAGATACGCAGTATTTT
- | few | TRBJ2-7 | TRBV29-1 | CSVIPQGSYEQYF | TGCAGCGTTATACCCCAGGGATCCTACGAGCAGTACTTC
- | - | TRBJ2-3 | TRBV5-1 | CASRLAVTQYF | TGCGCCAGCAGATTGGCGGTGACGCAGTATTTT
TRBD2 | few | TRBJ2-5 | TRBV11-2 | CASSYTTSGKETQYF | TGTGCCAGCAGCTACACGACTAGCGGAAAAGAGACCCAGTACTTC
TRBD2 | - | TRBJ2-7 | TRBV6-5 | CASSTTLLAGVSYEQYF | TGTGCCAGCAGTACTACCCTACTAGCGGGAGTTTCCTACGAGCAGTACTTC
- | - | TRBJ2-5 | TRBV5-1 | CASSLETPGETQYF | TGCGCCAGCAGCTTGGAGACTCCTGGGGAGACCCAGTACTTC
TRBD1 | few | TRBJ1-4 | TRBV5-1 | CASRLTGATNEKLFF | TGCGCCAGCCGGTTAACAGGGGCAACTAATGAAAAACTGTTTTTT
TRBD1 | few | TRBJ2-7 | TRBV5-6 | CASSETGRDYEQYF | TGTGCCAGCAGCGAGACAGGGCGAGACTACGAGCAGTACTTC
TRBD1 | - | TRBJ1-4 | TRBV18 | CASSPWTSGTGHEKLFF | TGTGCCAGCTCACCATGGACTTCCGGGACAGGGCACGAAAAACTGTTTTTT
TRBD1 | - | TRBJ2-7 | TRBV2 | CASSGLRRTGPYEQYF | TGTGCCAGCAGCGGACTTCGGAGGACAGGGCCCTACGAGCAGTACTTC
TRBD2 | - | TRBJ2-1 | TRBV4-1 | CASSQDAASGYNEQFF | TGCGCCAGCAGCCAAGATGCGGCTAGCGGCTACAATGAGCAGTTCTTC
TRBD2 | - | TRBJ2-7 | TRBV4-1 | CASSQASASPGLALDEQYF | TGCGCCAGCAGCCAAGCGTCGGCAAGTCCGGGACTAGCTTTAGACGAGCAGTACTTC
TRBD1 | few | TRBJ2-7 | TRBV28 | CASSSGQDGDEQYF | TGTGCCAGCAGTTCCGGACAGGATGGCGACGAGCAGTACTTC
- | many | TRBJ2-5 | TRBV4-3 | CASSQGILGPGKTQYF | TGCGCCAGCAGCCAAGGAATACTGGGACCTGGGAAGACCCAGTACTTC